Below are 23 T cell receptor beta chains sequenced from a single sample in a study of T cell changes during pregnancy in multiple sclerosis. Profiling relied on immunoSEQ multiplex PCR, and the TCRdb table lists in-frame clones only, not all of them. The repertoire holds about 36,000 clones, with approximately 92% as singletons. The specimen was PBMCs (not recorded whether the cells were cultured). The receptors were gathered from a female donor with multiple sclerosis, enrolled in a pregnancy study.

The CDR3 nucleotides are TGTGCCAGCAGTTCCCCAGAGACAGTCGGGGCAAATTCACCCCTCCACTTT. Its translation is CASSSPETVGANSPLHF. This chain links TRBV28 with TRBJ1-6; TRBD1 might be the D (5 bases). This CDR3 is built from 17 residues. Germline lookup yields CDR1 MDHEN and CDR2 SYDVKM. V was clipped by 4 bases and J by 7 bases, with 20 bases between them.

The chain combines TRBV27 with TRBJ2-1; no clear D gene. CDR1 is MNHEY, CDR2 SMNVEV, per germline (reference sequence). The length of the CDR3 is 15 residues. Trimming pared 7 bases from V and 0 bases from J, leaving 13 bases between. This CDR3 is CASTKDRSSYNEQFF. CDR3 bases: TGTGCCAGCACCAAGGACCGGAGCTCCTACAATGAGCAGTTCTTC.

The chain recombines TRBV19 with TRBJ2-6; D gene ambiguous. V was clipped by 7 bases and J by 0 bases, with 10 bases between them. The CDR3 is made up of 15 amino acids. The germline CDR1 and CDR2 sequences are LNHDA and SQIVND (reference sequence). The CDR3 reads CASKMLSSGANVLTF. CDR3 nucleotides: TGTGCCAGTAAAATGCTGAGCTCTGGGGCCAACGTCCTGACTTTC.

This clone was picked up one time. This rearrangement joins TRBV30 to TRBJ2-6, with TRBD1 as a possible D gene (5 bases). Germline V gene data show CDR1 as GTSNPN and CDR2 as SVGIG (reference sequence). The V end lost 0 bases, the J end lost 3 bases, and 6 bases lay between the germline ends. The CDR3 loop spans 14 amino acids. As DNA, the CDR3 is TGTGCCTGGAGTGTAAGGGGTGGGGCCAACGTCCTGACTTTC. Amino acids: CAWSVRGGANVLTF.

The chain joins TRBV28 to TRBJ2-3, with 13 nucleotides matching TRBD2. V shed 3 bases, J shed 0 bases, and the junction held 3 bases outside the gene matches. The germline V gene has CDR1 MDHEN and CDR2 SYDVKM. CDR3 length: 17 amino acids. This CDR3 is CASSLGTSGASTDTQYF. CDR3 bases: TGTGCCAGCAGTTTGGGGACTAGCGGGGCAAGCACAGATACGCAGTATTTT.

The rearrangement links TRBV27 to TRBJ2-7; no clear D gene. Germline values: CDR1 MNHEY, CDR2 SMNVEV (reference sequence). CDR3 length equals 10 residues. The CDR3 sequence is CASSTYEQYF. DNA of the CDR3: TGTGCTTCCTCCACCTACGAGCAGTACTTC.

The J gene is TRBJ2-5, the V gene TRBV19; D might be TRBD1 or TRBD2, each matching 6 bases. V was clipped by 3 bases and J by 7 bases, with 18 bases between them. CDR3 length equals 15 residues. CDR1 and CDR2 (germline): LNHDA, SQIVND (reference sequence). The CDR3 here is CASSIDGGHWRTQYF. The CDR3 DNA is TGTGCCAGTAGTATCGACGGGGGACACTGGAGGACCCAGTACTTC.

The gene calls are TRBV10-3 and TRBJ1-1; 7 bases align to TRBD1. This CDR3 is built from 13 residues. The germline gives CDR1 ENHRY, CDR2 SYGVKD. The J segment lost 4 bases and the V segment lost 6 bases, leaving 5 bases of the junction unmatched. CDR3 in DNA: TGTGCCATCAGGCAGGGGGAGGCCACTGAAGCTTTCTTT. As protein: CAIRQGEATEAFF.

This clone appeared once. The chain combines TRBV25-1 with TRBJ1-3; 10 bases map to TRBD1. CDR1 and CDR2 (germline): MGHDK, SYGVNS. V lost 4 bases to trimming and J lost 0 bases; unmatched junction nucleotides: 3. The CDR3 is 16 amino acids. CDR3 in DNA: TGTGCCAGCAGTGGGGACAGGGGATACTCTGGAAACACCATATATTTT. This encodes CASSGDRGYSGNTIYF.

The chain recombines TRBV5-4 with TRBJ1-4, with TRBD1 matching 7 bases. Germline CDR1 SGHNT, CDR2 YYREEE (reference sequence). Trimming at V came to 4 bases and at J to 7 bases, leaving 7 bases not matched to a gene. This CDR3 has 14 amino acids. CDR3 amino acids: CASSADRAVEKLFF. Written as DNA, the CDR3 is TGTGCCAGCAGCGCCGACAGGGCGGTTGAAAAACTGTTTTTT.

The rearrangement uses TRBV19 and TRBJ1-1; D is unresolved. The CDR3 loop spans 17 amino acids. V was clipped by 0 bases and J by 4 bases, with 18 bases between them. CDR1 and CDR2 from the germline V gene are LNHDA and SQIVND (reference sequence). The CDR3 is CASSIDREEGYVTEAFF. Written as DNA, the CDR3 is TGTGCCAGTAGTATAGATCGGGAGGAAGGCTATGTCACTGAAGCTTTCTTT.

The chain employs TRBV7-2 and TRBJ2-7; no clear D. The CDR3 extends over 14 amino acids. Deletions cut 0 bases from V and 6 bases from J, with 12 bases between. From germline, CDR1 is SGHTA and CDR2 FQGNSA. The CDR3: CASSLARTPAEQYF. The CDR3 nucleotides are TGTGCCAGCAGCTTAGCGAGGACGCCGGCCGAGCAGTACTTC.

The genes are TRBV5-1 and TRBJ2-7; 7 nucleotides match TRBD1. This CDR3 is 15 amino acids long. CDR1 and CDR2 (germline): SGHRS, YFSETQ. Losses at the gene ends were 4 bases for V and 3 bases for J; bases not matched to a gene: 10. The CDR3 DNA follows: TGCGCCAGCAGCCCCAGACAGGGAGCTTTCTACGAGCAGTACTTC. Translated, it gives CASSPRQGAFYEQYF.

This sequence joins TRBV4-1 and TRBJ2-3; 8 bases fit TRBD2. CDR3 length: 17 residues. With 8 bases clipped from V and 2 bases from J, the junction kept 15 bases outside the gene matches. Per the germline V gene, CDR1 is MGHRA and CDR2 is YSYEKL. CDR3 residues: CASSQVYLAGPTDTQYF. CDR3 DNA: TGCGCCAGCTCCCAAGTCTACCTAGCGGGCCCCACAGATACGCAGTATTTT.

This rearrangement joins TRBV27 to TRBJ1-1; D is undetermined. The germline V and J ends were trimmed by 6 bases and 1 base, with 15 bases remaining between them. From germline, CDR1 is MNHEY and CDR2 SMNVEV (reference sequence). The CDR3 is made up of 15 amino acids. The CDR3 reads CASSPRITANTEAFF. Here the CDR3 DNA reads TGTGCCAGCAGCCCCAGAATTACAGCGAACACTGAAGCTTTCTTT.

The genes are TRBV7-2 and TRBJ2-1; D is ambiguous. V shed 2 bases and J shed 6 bases, with 8 bases lying between them. The germline gives CDR1 SGHTA, CDR2 FQGNSA. The CDR3 runs to 13 residues. CDR3: CASSLIPLNEQFF. The DNA for the CDR3 is TGTGCCAGCAGCTTAATACCGCTCAATGAGCAGTTCTTC.

The J gene is TRBJ1-1, the V gene TRBV10-3; no clear D. Germline CDR1 reads ENHRY; CDR2 reads SYGVKD. The CDR3 covers 14 residues. V shed 0 bases and J shed 1 base, with 6 bases lying between them. CDR3: CAISESVQNTEAFF. The CDR3 DNA follows: TGTGCCATCAGTGAGTCGGTACAGAACACTGAAGCTTTCTTT.

As regards this clone: The sample has other DNA sequences that encode this CDR3 too. The chain recombines TRBV6-5 with TRBJ2-7; D is unresolved. V was cut by 5 bases and J by 3 bases, with 11 bases left in between. CDR1 MNHEY and CDR2 SVGAGI come from the germline V gene. This CDR3 contains 13 residues. CDR3 amino acids: CASSPLISYEQYF. CDR3 DNA: TGTGCCAGCAGTCCTCTTATCAGCTACGAGCAGTACTTC.

The chain is built from TRBV19 and TRBJ1-3; D gene ambiguous. Germline assignment: CDR1 LNHDA and CDR2 SQIVND (reference sequence). The germline V and J ends were trimmed by 5 bases and 2 bases, with 19 bases remaining between them. CDR3 length: 17 residues. CDR3 DNA: TGTGCCAGTAGTCCGATCAACCTCTATTATGCTGGAAACACCATATATTTT. The encoded protein is CASSPINLYYAGNTIYF.

J is TRBJ1-1 and V is TRBV10-3; D remains ambiguous. V lost 4 bases and J 4 bases, leaving 13 bases between the germline ends. The CDR3 covers 14 residues. From germline, CDR1 is ENHRY and CDR2 SYGVKD. The CDR3 sequence is CAISVVKGSTEAFF. CDR3 in DNA: TGTGCCATCAGTGTCGTGAAGGGTAGCACTGAAGCTTTCTTT.

This clone was seen a single time. V and J are TRBV5-5 and TRBJ1-2; D is unclear. The germline V gene encodes CDR1 SGHKS and CDR2 YYEKEE (reference sequence). The CDR3 loop spans 15 amino acids. Trimming took 0 bases from V and 5 from J, leaving 14 bases between them. In nucleotides, the CDR3 is TGTGCCAGCAGCTTGGCCCCGGAACTGAAGTATGGCTACACCTTC. Encoded protein: CASSLAPELKYGYTF.

The chain couples TRBV30 to TRBJ1-4, with D unresolved. The V and J ends lost 0 bases and 5 bases respectively, with 10 bases between them. The CDR3 contains 14 residues. The germline V gene has CDR1 GTSNPN and CDR2 SVGIG (reference sequence). DNA for the CDR3: TGTGCCTGGAGTGTACTGGGTGGAAATGAAAAACTGTTTTTT. Encoded protein: CAWSVLGGNEKLFF.

J is TRBJ2-5 and V is TRBV28; D remains ambiguous. The CDR3 sequence is 12 residues long. V was shortened by 8 bases and J by 2 bases, with 9 bases between the two germline ends. Germline V lookup: CDR1 MDHEN, CDR2 SYDVKM. This CDR3 reads CASGLEQETQYF. DNA for the CDR3: TGTGCCAGCGGCTTGGAGCAAGAGACCCAGTACTTC.